The present T cell receptor beta chain was sequenced within a study of monozygotic twins with cystic fibrosis. Study-level findings and limits: Age, concordance and disease severity did not associate with shared CDR3 numbers.

V was trimmed by 3 bases and J by 0 bases, leaving 9 bases between them. The CDR3 consists of 15 residues. Germline-derived CDR1 and CDR2 are ENHRY and SYGVKD. Assay: immunoSEQ multiplex PCR; the TCRdb copy retains only in-frame clones and omits some. The table has tens of thousands of clones, about 89% seen once. Turning to this clone: The antigen is undetermined.

Sequenced sample: blood. The chain is built from TRBV10-3 and TRBJ1-5, with TRBD1 as a possible D gene (5 bases). This TCR was recovered from a boy between 2 and 10 years old with cystic fibrosis. CDR3 DNA sequence: TGTGCCATCAGTGAAACAGGATATAGCAATCAGCCCCAGCATTTT. It encodes CAISETGYSNQPQHF.